The clone carrying this T cell receptor beta chain was seen a few times. A sample-barcoded 5' primer and a J-beta primer mix were used in a second PCR of about 7 to 12 cycles. All samples yielded 3 million or more CDR3-containing paired-end reads. Via MiXCR, TCRdb re-called the 5' RACE reads, giving one row per CDR3 protein. This sample carries about 570,000 distinct CDR3 sequences, approximately 30% of them seen once, and the ten largest clones take less than 20%. The data stem from a study of blood T cells in healthy people across ages. The CDR3 spans 13 residues. Germline CDR1 and CDR2: DFQATT and SNEGSKA (reference sequence). Trimming removed 3 bases from V and 9 bases from J, with 16 bases in between.

The chain links TRBV20-1 to TRBJ2-3, with D perhaps TRBD1 or TRBD2 (6 bases each). Specimen: blood. The clonotype was recovered from a woman aged 70-85 years in good health. CDR3 loop: CSASTGALNTQYF. The CDR3 nucleotides read TGCAGTGCTAGTACGGGGGCTCTGAACACGCAGTATTTT.